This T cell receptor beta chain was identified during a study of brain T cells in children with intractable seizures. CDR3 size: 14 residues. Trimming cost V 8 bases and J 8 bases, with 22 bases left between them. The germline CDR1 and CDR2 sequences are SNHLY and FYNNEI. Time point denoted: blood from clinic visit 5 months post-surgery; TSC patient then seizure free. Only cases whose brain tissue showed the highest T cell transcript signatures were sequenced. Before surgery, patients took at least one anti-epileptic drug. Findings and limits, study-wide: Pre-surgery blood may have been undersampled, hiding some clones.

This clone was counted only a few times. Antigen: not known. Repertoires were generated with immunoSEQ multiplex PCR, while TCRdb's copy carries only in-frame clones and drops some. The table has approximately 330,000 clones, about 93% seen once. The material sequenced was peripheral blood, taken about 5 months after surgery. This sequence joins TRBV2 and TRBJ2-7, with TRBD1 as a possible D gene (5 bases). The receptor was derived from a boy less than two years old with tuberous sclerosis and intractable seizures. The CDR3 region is CASPPYFREEKQYF. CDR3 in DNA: TGTGCCAGCCCCCCATACTTCAGGGAAGAGAAGCAGTACTTC.